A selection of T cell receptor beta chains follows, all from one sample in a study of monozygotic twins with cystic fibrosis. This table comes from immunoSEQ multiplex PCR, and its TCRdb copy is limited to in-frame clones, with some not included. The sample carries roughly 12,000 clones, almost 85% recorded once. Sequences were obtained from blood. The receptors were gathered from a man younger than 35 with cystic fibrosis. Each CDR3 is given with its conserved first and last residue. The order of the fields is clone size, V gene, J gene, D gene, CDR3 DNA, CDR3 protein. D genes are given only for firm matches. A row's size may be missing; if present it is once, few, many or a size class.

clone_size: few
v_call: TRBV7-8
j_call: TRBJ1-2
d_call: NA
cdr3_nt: TGTGCCAGCAGCTTAGTTGTGGACAGTCGGGGTCGTAACTATGGCTACACCTTC
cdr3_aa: CASSLVVDSRGRNYGYTF

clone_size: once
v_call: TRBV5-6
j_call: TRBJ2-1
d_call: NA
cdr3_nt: TGTGCCAGCAGCTTGGGGGGAAATAGGCAGTTCTTC
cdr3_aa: CASSLGGNRQFF

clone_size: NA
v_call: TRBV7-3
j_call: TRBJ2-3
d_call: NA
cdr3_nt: TGTGCCAGCAGCTCACAGCCTGACACAGATACGCAGTATTTT
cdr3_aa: CASSSQPDTDTQYF

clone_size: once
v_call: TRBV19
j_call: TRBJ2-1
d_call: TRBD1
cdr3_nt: TGTGCCAGTAGTATAGATCTAGGCCAGGGGGTACACGATGAGCAGTTCTTC
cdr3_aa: CASSIDLGQGVHDEQFF

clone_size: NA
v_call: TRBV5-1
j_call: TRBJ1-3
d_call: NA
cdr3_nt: TGCGCCAGCAGCAAGGACCTGCGGGCTGGAAACACCATATATTTT
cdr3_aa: CASSKDLRAGNTIYF

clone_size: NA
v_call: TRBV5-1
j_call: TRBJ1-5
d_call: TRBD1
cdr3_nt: TGCGCCAGCAGCCCTGGACAGGGGTCGGGTCAGCCCCAGCATTTT
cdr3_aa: CASSPGQGSGQPQHF

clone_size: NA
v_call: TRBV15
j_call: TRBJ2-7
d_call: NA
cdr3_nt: TGTGCCACCAGCGGTTCGTTGGAGGGGAGCTCCTACGAGCAGTACTTC
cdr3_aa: CATSGSLEGSSYEQYF

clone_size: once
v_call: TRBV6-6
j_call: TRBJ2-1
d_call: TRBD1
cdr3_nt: TGTGCCAGCAGGCCAAGGGACAGTCATCATCAACAGTTCTTC
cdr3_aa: CASRPRDSHHQQFF

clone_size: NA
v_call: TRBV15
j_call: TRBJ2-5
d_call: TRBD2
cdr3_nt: TGTGCCACCAGCAGAGGGACTAGCGGCCAAGAGACCCAGTACTTC
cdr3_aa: CATSRGTSGQETQYF

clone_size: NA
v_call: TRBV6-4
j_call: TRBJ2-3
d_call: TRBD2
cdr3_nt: TGTGCCAGCAGTGAGTTCGCAGCGGGGGGCACAGATACGCAGTATTTT
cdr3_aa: CASSEFAAGGTDTQYF

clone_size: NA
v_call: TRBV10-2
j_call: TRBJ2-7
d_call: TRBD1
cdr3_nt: TGCGCCAGCCACAGGGGGCTAGGATACGAGCAGTACTTC
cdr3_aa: CASHRGLGYEQYF

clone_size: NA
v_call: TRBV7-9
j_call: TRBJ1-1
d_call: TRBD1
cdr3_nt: TGTGCCAGCAGCCAACCGGGACAGGGAGACCCAACAGCTTTCTTT
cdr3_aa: CASSQPGQGDPTAFF

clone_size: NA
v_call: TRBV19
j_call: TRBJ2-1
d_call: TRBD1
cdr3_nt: TGTGCCAGTACCCCGACAGGGGGTGGCTACAATGAGCAGTTCTTC
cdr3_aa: CASTPTGGGYNEQFF

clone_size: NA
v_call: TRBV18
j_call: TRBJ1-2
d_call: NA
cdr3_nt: TGTGCCAGCTCACCACTGACGGATTCCGAGGGTTATGGCTACACCTTC
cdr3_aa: CASSPLTDSEGYGYTF

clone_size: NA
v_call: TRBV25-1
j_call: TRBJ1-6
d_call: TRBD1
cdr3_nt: TGTGCCAGCAGTTTCCGGGACAGGGAACCCCTCCACTTT
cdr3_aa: CASSFRDREPLHF

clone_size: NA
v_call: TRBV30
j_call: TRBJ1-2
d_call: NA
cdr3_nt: TGTGCCTGGAGTACAATTCCGATATACACCTTC
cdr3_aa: CAWSTIPIYTF

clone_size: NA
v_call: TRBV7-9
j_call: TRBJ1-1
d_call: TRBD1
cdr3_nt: TGTGCCAGCAGCCAGACAGGGGGCGCGGGCACTGAAGCTTTCTTT
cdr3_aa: CASSQTGGAGTEAFF

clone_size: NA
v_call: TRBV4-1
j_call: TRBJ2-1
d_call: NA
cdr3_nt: TGCGCCAGCAGCCAAGTCGGGGGGCAGCGGTTCTTC
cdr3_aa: CASSQVGGQRFF

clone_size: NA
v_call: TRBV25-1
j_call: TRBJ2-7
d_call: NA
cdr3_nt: TGTGCCAGCAGTGAATTGGGACCAATCGGCGAGCAGTACTTC
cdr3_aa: CASSELGPIGEQYF

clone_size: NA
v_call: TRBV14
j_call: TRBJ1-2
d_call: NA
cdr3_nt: TGTGCCAGCAGCCCCCGGACTAACTATGGCTACACCTTC
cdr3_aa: CASSPRTNYGYTF

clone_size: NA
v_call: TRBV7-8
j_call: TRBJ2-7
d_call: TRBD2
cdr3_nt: TGTGCCAGCAGGAGGACTGAAGCGGGAGGGTACGAGCAGTACTTC
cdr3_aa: CASRRTEAGGYEQYF

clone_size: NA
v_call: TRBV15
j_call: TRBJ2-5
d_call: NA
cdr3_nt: TGTGCCACCAGCAGAGACAGACCCAACCTCCAAGAGACCCAGTACTTC
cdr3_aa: CATSRDRPNLQETQYF

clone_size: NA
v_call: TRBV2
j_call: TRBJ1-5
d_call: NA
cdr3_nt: TGTGCCAGCACGGACCTTTCGAACAATCAGCCCCAGCATTTT
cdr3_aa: CASTDLSNNQPQHF